These 16 T cell receptor beta chains were sequenced from one sample in a study of blood T cell repertoires in COVID-19. Data came from immunoSEQ multiplex PCR; TCRdb stores just in-frame clones and leaves some out. The table lists about 48,000 clones, over 70% of them singletons. Sequenced sample: peripheral blood. The receptors derive from a man in his 70s with acute or convalescent COVID-19.

The chain combines TRBV6-2 or TRBV6-3 with TRBJ1-2, with D unresolved. Germline V gives CDR1 MNHEY, CDR2 SVGEGT. This CDR3 has 12 residues. V was cut by 5 bases and J by 7 bases, with 11 bases left in between. CDR3 coding DNA: TGTGCCAGCAGTCTACGACTGAGTGGCTACACCTTC. Encoded protein: CASSLRLSGYTF.

A single count supports this clone. The rearrangement joins TRBV5-4 to TRBJ2-5; D remains unclear. V was pared by 5 bases and J by 7 bases, with 12 bases between. The CDR3 sequence is 12 residues long. The germline V gene has CDR1 SGHNT and CDR2 YYREEE (reference sequence). In nucleotides, the CDR3 is TGTGCCAGCAGTGAATCCGCCGGGACCCAGTACTTC. Translated, it gives CASSESAGTQYF.

The rearrangement joins TRBV29-1 to TRBJ1-1; 7 nucleotides line up with TRBD1. V shed 6 bases and J 1 base; nucleotides not matched to a gene: 11. The germline gives CDR1 SQVTM, CDR2 ANQGSEA. The CDR3 runs to 15 residues. The CDR3 loop reads CSVRGHRGPNTEAFF. As DNA, the CDR3 is TGCAGCGTCAGGGGCCACAGGGGCCCGAACACTGAAGCTTTCTTT.

The rearrangement uses TRBV7-9 and TRBJ1-5; 7 bases are shared with TRBD1. This CDR3 is built from 14 residues. Germline V gives CDR1 SEHNR, CDR2 FQNEAQ (reference sequence). J was trimmed by 6 bases and V by 5 bases; bases with no gene match: 7. The CDR3 spells CASSPGQTGQPQHF. CDR3 coding DNA: TGTGCCAGCAGCCCGGGACAGACCGGTCAGCCCCAGCATTTT.

The genes are TRBV5-4 and TRBJ1-1; D gene unclear. Trimming stripped 0 bases from V and 4 bases from J, with 13 bases between. Germline V gives CDR1 SGHNT, CDR2 YYREEE (reference sequence). The CDR3 loop spans 15 amino acids. CDR3 region: CASSLVSGRGTEAFF. CDR3 coding DNA: TGTGCCAGCAGCTTGGTTTCGGGCCGGGGCACTGAAGCTTTCTTT.

The chain recombines TRBV29-1 with TRBJ2-7; no definite D call. This CDR3 spans 12 amino acids. Germline CDR1 SQVTM, CDR2 ANQGSEA. V was shortened by 4 bases and J by 1 base, with 8 bases between the two germline ends. CDR3 nucleotides: TGCAGCGTTGGCAACAGTTCCTACGAGCAGTACTTC. This codes for CSVGNSSYEQYF.

The genes are TRBV27 and TRBJ1-5; 7 nucleotides match TRBD1. This CDR3 contains 18 residues. With 4 bases clipped from V and 0 bases from J, the junction kept 12 bases outside the gene matches. Looked up from germline, CDR1 is MNHEY and CDR2 is SMNVEV (reference sequence). CDR3 in amino acids: CASSSIRRTGDSNQPQHF. CDR3 DNA: TGTGCCAGCAGTTCAATACGGAGGACAGGAGATAGCAATCAGCCCCAGCATTTT.

For the CDR3, the DNA is TGTGCCAGTAGTATACACCTGACTAGCGGGGGGGCAGGTGAGCAGTTCTTC. Its translation: CASSIHLTSGGAGEQFF. The V and J genes are TRBV19 and TRBJ2-1; TRBD2 aligns across 14 bases. The CDR3 length is 17 residues. Trimming took 2 bases from V and 9 from J; bases not matched to a gene: 9. Germline CDR1 and CDR2: LNHDA and SQIVND (reference sequence).

The rearrangement uses TRBV5-1 and TRBJ2-5; D perhaps matches TRBD1 (6 bases). Trimming cost V 4 bases and J 1 base, with 11 bases left between them. The germline gives CDR1 SGHRS, CDR2 YFSETQ. The CDR3 contains 14 residues. The CDR3 sequence is CASSNGRGQETQYF. CDR3 DNA: TGCGCCAGCAGCAACGGCAGGGGCCAAGAGACCCAGTACTTC.

This sequence joins TRBV5-8 and TRBJ2-1, with 11 nucleotides matching TRBD2. The CDR3 has 16 amino acids. Germline V gives CDR1 SGHTS, CDR2 YDEGEE. Trimming removed 3 bases from V and 6 bases from J; junction bases left unmatched: 8. The CDR3 DNA sequence: TGTGCCAGCAGCTCGGTCGGACTAGCGGGCGGCAATGAGCAGTTCTTC. Translating gives CASSSVGLAGGNEQFF.

The gene calls are TRBV10-3 and TRBJ1-4; 8 positions agree with TRBD1. With V trimmed by 8 bases and J by 2 bases, 4 bases remained unmatched. The CDR3 is made up of 14 amino acids. Germline V gene lookup returns CDR1 ENHRY and CDR2 SYGVKD. The CDR3 loop reads CAIGTGGTNEKLFF. As DNA, the CDR3 is TGTGCCATCGGAACAGGGGGGACTAATGAAAAACTGTTTTTT.

J is TRBJ1-5 and V is TRBV19; TRBD1 agrees at 9 bases. CDR3 length: 17 amino acids. Germline values: CDR1 LNHDA, CDR2 SQIVND (reference sequence). Unmatched junction bases numbered 10, after V lost 0 bases and J lost 7 bases. Here the CDR3 DNA reads TGTGCCAGTAGTATAGATCCCGGAGACAGGGGGTTCCAGCCCCAGCATTTT. Protein: CASSIDPGDRGFQPQHF.

This rearrangement joins TRBV11-3 to TRBJ2-5; tentatively, D is TRBD2 (6 bases). The CDR3 has 15 amino acids. Between the trimmed V and J ends, which lost 5 bases and 3 bases, there was a span of 16 bases. Looked up from germline, CDR1 is SGHNT and CDR2 is YENEEA. CDR3 amino acids: CASSRAGTREETQYF. The CDR3 coding sequence is TGTGCCAGCAGCAGGGCCGGGACTCGTGAAGAGACCCAGTACTTC. The full variable domain, with the rest looked up from reference TRBV11-3 and TRBJ2-5, is EAGVVQSPRYKIIEKKQPVAFWCNPISGHNTLYWYLQNLGQGPELLIRYENEEAVDDSQLPKDRFSAERLKGVDSTLKIQPAELGDSAVYLCASSRAGTREETQYFGPGTRLLVL.

The chain joins TRBV2 to TRBJ1-2, with 10 nucleotides matching TRBD1. Germline CDR1 is SNHLY and CDR2 is FYNNEI. The CDR3 is made up of 14 amino acids. J was trimmed by 8 bases and V by 5 bases; bases with no gene match: 8. CDR3 loop: CASSSSGTGDGYTF. The DNA for the CDR3 is TGTGCCAGCAGTTCCTCCGGGACAGGGGACGGCTACACCTTC.

This sequence joins TRBV6-6 and TRBJ1-5; 8 bases line up with TRBD1. Germline trimming cut 4 bases from V and 2 bases from J; bases unmatched to any gene: 1. The CDR3 loop spans 14 amino acids. Germline loops: CDR1 MNHNY, CDR2 SVGAGI (reference sequence). CDR3 nucleotide sequence: TGTGCCAGCAGTTTACAGGGGGGCAATCAGCCCCAGCATTTT. Protein sequence: CASSLQGGNQPQHF.

In this sample, this clone turned up a few times. This sequence joins TRBV18 and TRBJ2-7, with 15 bases aligning to TRBD2. V lost 3 bases to trimming and J lost 7 bases; unmatched junction nucleotides: 10. The V gene's germline CDR1 is KGHSH and CDR2 LQKENI. The CDR3 loop spans 17 amino acids. The CDR3 sequence: CASSPNGLAGGPGEQYF. The CDR3 DNA reads TGTGCCAGCTCACCTAACGGACTAGCGGGAGGGCCTGGAGAGCAGTACTTC.